The 26 T cell receptor beta chains listed next were all sequenced from one sample in a study of blood T cell repertoires in COVID-19. Here immunoSEQ multiplex PCR was the method, and the copy in TCRdb shows in-frame clones only, minus some. The sample has around 100,000 clones; approximately 80% are singletons. Material for sequencing was peripheral blood. The source is a man in his forties or fifties with active or convalescent COVID-19.

The gene calls are TRBV5-8 and TRBJ2-7, with D hard to call. CDR1 SGHTS and CDR2 YDEGEE come from the germline V gene. Trimming removed 2 bases from V and 2 bases from J, with 5 bases in between. The CDR3 totals 12 residues. CDR3 in amino acids: CASSFTTYEQYF. In DNA, the CDR3 is TGTGCCAGCAGCTTTACTACCTACGAGCAGTACTTC.

The gene calls are TRBV19 and TRBJ1-3; 9 nucleotides align to TRBD1. Trimming removed 4 bases from V and 3 bases from J; junction bases left unmatched: 4. The CDR3 loop spans 15 amino acids. From germline, CDR1 is LNHDA and CDR2 SQIVND (reference sequence). In DNA form, the CDR3 reads TGTGCCAGTAGTACCGGGACAGGGCGTGGAAACACCATATATTTT. This translates into CASSTGTGRGNTIYF.

The chain couples TRBV2 to TRBJ2-5; D is ambiguous. CDR3 size: 14 residues. The germline V and J ends were trimmed by 1 base and 2 bases, with 8 bases remaining between them. Germline loops: CDR1 SNHLY, CDR2 FYNNEI. This chain's CDR3 is CASSEDRYQETQYF. The CDR3 DNA is TGTGCCAGCAGTGAAGATCGGTATCAAGAGACCCAGTACTTC.

The chain links TRBV6-5 to TRBJ1-2, with a tentative D call TRBD1 (6 bases). The germline gives CDR1 MNHEY, CDR2 SVGAGI. V lost 6 bases to trimming and J lost 6 bases, with 14 bases between them. The CDR3 is 13 residues long. CDR3 in DNA: TGTGCCAGCAGGGGGAGCAGGGGTAATGGCTACACCTTC. Its protein product is CASRGSRGNGYTF.

This chain connects TRBV27 to TRBJ1-1; D is uncertain. Trimming stripped 7 bases from V and 2 bases from J, with 11 bases between. In germline, CDR1 is MNHEY, CDR2 SMNVEV (reference sequence). This CDR3 comprises 13 residues. The CDR3 spells CASINRLNTEAFF. The CDR3 nucleotides read TGTGCCAGCATTAACAGACTAAACACTGAAGCTTTCTTT.

CDR3 sequence (DNA): TGTGCCTGGGGATCTCTAGCGGGAGTAGGCGAGCAGTACTTC. It codes for CAWGSLAGVGEQYF. V usage is TRBV30 and J usage is TRBJ2-7, with TRBD2 matching 10 bases. The CDR3 runs 14 residues. J gave up 6 bases and V 5 bases, and 10 bases lay outside the gene matches. The V gene's germline CDR1 is GTSNPN and CDR2 SVGIG (reference sequence).

The rearrangement joins TRBV30 to TRBJ2-3; 8 nucleotides agree with TRBD2. The CDR3 is 17 residues long. Germline V lookup: CDR1 GTSNPN, CDR2 SVGIG (reference sequence). V lost 0 bases, J lost 3 bases, and 11 bases stayed unmatched. The CDR3 reads CAWSVRGGTVRTDTQYF. The CDR3 nucleotides are TGTGCCTGGAGTGTACGGGGGGGCACGGTTAGGACAGATACGCAGTATTTT.

The gene calls are TRBV9 and TRBJ2-3; D is uncertain. CDR1 is SGDLS, CDR2 YYNGEE, per germline. V was trimmed by 0 bases and J by 4 bases, leaving 9 bases between them. The length of the CDR3 is 14 residues. CDR3 nucleotide sequence: TGTGCCAGCAGCGTAGCTAGAGGAGCAGATACGCAGTATTTT. Its protein is CASSVARGADTQYF.

The chain recombines TRBV4-1 with TRBJ1-5, with 9 positions matching TRBD1. Looked up from germline, CDR1 is MGHRA and CDR2 is YSYEKL. The CDR3 length is 15 residues. V dropped 5 bases and J dropped 3; count of bases not matched to a gene: 5. DNA of the CDR3: TGCGCCAGCAGCTCACGGACAGGGGACAATCAGCCCCAGCATTTT. This translates into CASSSRTGDNQPQHF.

The chain joins TRBV2 to TRBJ1-5; TRBD1 matches 7 bases. Germline-derived CDR1 and CDR2 are SNHLY and FYNNEI. Trimming took 7 bases from V and 7 from J; bases not matched to a gene: 13. This CDR3 is 15 amino acids long. The CDR3 coding sequence is TGTGCCAGCAAAGAAATCCGGGACAGCGGGCAGCCCCAGCATTTT. This encodes CASKEIRDSGQPQHF.

The gene calls are TRBV28 and TRBJ1-1; D is perhaps TRBD1 (5 bases). The V end was cut by 1 base, the J end by 6 bases, with 12 bases between. The CDR3 loop spans 14 amino acids. Germline V CDR1 and CDR2: MDHEN, SYDVKM. The CDR3: CASSLYRSGAEAFF. CDR3 sequence (DNA): TGTGCCAGCAGTTTATACAGGAGTGGAGCTGAAGCTTTCTTT. Full variable domain (remainder filled in from reference TRBV28 and TRBJ1-1): DVKVTQSSRYLVKRTGEKVFLECVQDMDHENMFWYRQDPGLGLRLIYFSYDVKMKEKGDIPEGYSVSREKKERFSLILESASTNQTSMYLCASSLYRSGAEAFFGQGTRLTVV.

CDR3 protein: CSVEDGPVDEQYF. The CDR3 DNA is TGCAGCGTTGAAGATGGGCCTGTCGACGAGCAGTACTTC. The chain couples TRBV29-1 to TRBJ2-7; D remains ambiguous. Germline V CDR1 and CDR2: SQVTM, ANQGSEA. Trimming pared 0 bases from V and 5 bases from J, leaving 11 bases between. CDR3 size: 13 residues.

This chain uses TRBV3-1 (or the pseudogene TRBV3-2) with TRBJ1-2, with 10 bases aligning to TRBD1. CDR1 LGHDT and CDR2 YNNKEL come from the germline V gene (reference sequence). The CDR3 contains 14 residues. Trimming cost V 6 bases and J 6 bases; bases outside gene matches: 7. The CDR3 is CASSHTGQGDGYTF. CDR3 sequence (DNA): TGTGCCAGCAGTCACACCGGACAGGGGGATGGCTACACCTTC.

This chain joins TRBV10-1 and TRBJ2-7, with TRBD1 as a possible D gene (5 bases). The CDR3 totals 13 residues. V lost 6 bases and J 5 bases, leaving 14 bases between the germline ends. The V gene's germline CDR1 is WNHNN and CDR2 SYGVQD (reference sequence). CDR3 sequence reads: CASSPTDLDEQYF. CDR3 coding DNA: TGCGCCAGCAGCCCGACAGATCTCGACGAGCAGTACTTC.

The gene calls are TRBV11-3 and TRBJ2-7, with TRBD2 matching 13 bases. Germline-derived CDR1 and CDR2 are SGHNT and YENEEA. The V segment lost 5 bases and the J segment 6 bases; nucleotides outside the gene matches: 7. The CDR3 spans 15 residues. The CDR3 DNA sequence: TGTGCCAGCAGCCACCATGGACTAGCGGGGGTCGAGCAGTACTTC. Protein sequence: CASSHHGLAGVEQYF.

This clone was observed a few times. This rearrangement joins TRBV7-2 to TRBJ2-3; 8 positions agree with TRBD1. The CDR3 totals 15 residues. Germline V CDR1 and CDR2: SGHTA, FQGNSA. J gave up 6 bases and V 3 bases, and 8 bases lay outside the gene matches. For the CDR3, the DNA is TGTGCCAGCAGCTTCCAGGGGGCCGAAGTCGATACGCAGTATTTT. Translated: CASSFQGAEVDTQYF.

This rearrangement joins TRBV27 to TRBJ2-7; 10 nucleotides agree with TRBD1. The germline gives CDR1 MNHEY, CDR2 SMNVEV (reference sequence). The CDR3 totals 14 residues. The ends lost 5 bases at V and 7 bases at J; junction bases unmatched: 8. CDR3 in DNA: TGTGCCAGCAGTCCTCGACAGGGGGCGAGGGAGCAGTACTTC. Amino acid sequence: CASSPRQGAREQYF.

The chain employs TRBV11-3 and TRBJ2-7; D is unclear. This CDR3 is 15 amino acids long. The germline V gene has CDR1 SGHNT and CDR2 YENEEA. V dropped 5 bases and J dropped 4 bases, with 18 bases sitting between them. CDR3 nucleotides: TGTGCCAGCAGCCCAAGGCCCGACTTGCCATACGAGCAGTACTTC. Translation: CASSPRPDLPYEQYF.

The rearrangement joins TRBV5-1 to TRBJ2-1, with unresolved D. Germline V gives CDR1 SGHRS, CDR2 YFSETQ. The CDR3 runs 13 residues. Trimming shortened V by 0 bases and J by 10 bases, and 11 bases separated the two germline ends. The CDR3 region is CASSLGGVGEQFF. The CDR3 DNA reads TGCGCCAGCAGCTTGGGCGGTGTAGGAGAGCAGTTCTTC.

This clone was detected only a few times. This sequence joins TRBV10-3 and TRBJ1-2; no clear D gene. The CDR3 length is 12 residues. CDR1 and CDR2 (germline): ENHRY, SYGVKD. V shed 3 bases and J shed 8 bases, with 10 bases lying between them. CDR3 DNA: TGTGCCATCAGTGAAACAGTGAAAGGCTACACCTTC. This gives the protein CAISETVKGYTF.

The chain links TRBV9 to TRBJ1-2; perhaps TRBD1 as D (5 bases). V lost 0 bases to trimming and J lost 8 bases, with 14 bases between them. This CDR3 region has 14 residues. Germline loops: CDR1 SGDLS, CDR2 YYNGEE. The CDR3 DNA reads TGTGCCAGCAGCGTAGGGGGGGTCCCACTGGGCTACACCTTC. Amino acids: CASSVGGVPLGYTF.

The chain carries TRBV5-1 and TRBJ1-5; D not certain. Germline CDR1 SGHRS, CDR2 YFSETQ. CDR3 length equals 13 residues. V was pared by 0 bases and J by 4 bases, with 5 bases between. The CDR3 spells CASSLEQNQPQHF. The CDR3 DNA sequence: TGCGCCAGCAGCTTGGAACAGAATCAGCCCCAGCATTTT.

This clone was recorded only once. The CDR3, as DNA: TGTGCCAGCAGCTTAGGGGGACTAGCAGGCGGGGAGCTGTTTTTT. Encoded protein: CASSLGGLAGGELFF. This chain joins TRBV7-2 and TRBJ2-2, with 9 bases lining up with TRBD2. The ends lost 1 base at V and 7 bases at J; junction bases unmatched: 4. Germline lookup yields CDR1 SGHTA and CDR2 FQGNSA. The CDR3 is made up of 15 amino acids.

This rearrangement joins TRBV5-6 to TRBJ1-6; D unresolved. V shed 1 base and J shed 0 bases, with 14 bases lying between them. CDR1 is SGHDT and CDR2 is YYEEEE in the germline V gene. This CDR3 comprises 18 residues. The CDR3 loop is CASSLSFGSSSYNSPLHF. CDR3 in DNA: TGTGCCAGCAGCTTGTCATTTGGCTCCAGCTCCTATAATTCACCCCTCCACTTT.

V gene TRBV27 combines with J gene TRBJ1-1; 10 bases fit TRBD1. Germline CDR1 is MNHEY and CDR2 is SMNVEV (reference sequence). The CDR3 runs 16 residues. V gave up 4 bases and J gave up 0 bases; unmatched junction bases: 5. Here the CDR3 reads CASSSGQGNLNTEAFF. The CDR3 DNA reads as TGTGCCAGCAGTTCGGGACAGGGGAACTTGAACACTGAAGCTTTCTTT.

As concerns this clone: The junction shows a germline mismatch at one end, possibly a read error. The chain is built from TRBV6-6 and TRBJ2-7; D is possibly TRBD2 (5 bases). The germline V gene has CDR1 MNHNY and CDR2 SVGAGI (reference sequence). The CDR3 has 12 residues. In nucleotides, the CDR3 is TGTGCCAGCAGTTACGCTTCGGACTCCTTTCTCTTC. Protein sequence: CASSYASDSFLF.